Reported below is one T cell receptor beta chain. In the authors' methods: The assay estimated nucleated cells by amplifying reference gene primers. The data were produced by immunoSEQ multiplex PCR, yet TCRdb's version contains in-frame clones alone and is incomplete. The D gene and trimming were derived from the DNA, and the V and J assignments and clone size from that table. The sample holds approximately 180,000 clones, approximately 79% seen once. The source of the sample is a study of blood T cell repertoires in COVID-19. Study context: Acute and convalescent COVID-19 samples came from the United States, Italy and Spain. Sources were T cells, B-cell-depleted T cells, or PBMCs; the material itself was cDNA or gDNA.

The CDR3 is 16 amino acids. Germline CDR1 and CDR2: ENHRY and SYGVKD. V was trimmed by 6 bases and J by 3 bases, leaving 20 bases between them. This rearrangement joins TRBV10-3 to TRBJ1-1; D remains unclear. The sequencing input was peripheral blood. This clonotype was obtained from a woman in her 70s with acute or convalescent COVID-19. CDR3 nucleotides: TGTGCCATCAGCGAGAGAGTCCAGATCGGGTACACTGAAGCTTTCTTT. Its translation is CAISERVQIGYTEAFF.